The sequence of this T cell receptor (beta chain) was determined in a study of T cells in Graves' hyperthyroidism and ophthalmopathy. This clonotype was counted ten times or more. CDR3 length: 13 amino acids. Germline V gene lookup returns CDR1 SQVTM and CDR2 ANQGSEA. Germline trimming cut 5 bases from V and 2 bases from J; bases unmatched to any gene: 6. For the diagnoses, clinical symptoms, serum thyroxine and TRAb, thyroid ultrasound and orbital computed tomography were used. What was amplified from RNA transcripts were TCR beta CDR3 regions. Initially, a first-round RT-PCR of the TCR CDR3 employed the HTBI primer set. TCRdb processed the multiplex PCR reads anew with MiXCR; each CDR3 protein has one entry. The top ten clones hold roughly 6.5% of a sample with more than 550,000 distinct CDR3 sequences, roughly 46% of them seen once.

The sequence was collected from an adult man with Graves' disease, either hyperthyroidism or ophthalmopathy (not recorded which). This rearrangement joins TRBV29-1 to TRBJ2-7, with TRBD1 matching 7 bases. The sequencing sample was made of peripheral blood or thyroid tissue (not recorded which). The CDR3, as DNA: TGCAGCGTTCACAGGGACAGCCCCTACGAGCAGTACTTC. Amino acids: CSVHRDSPYEQYF.